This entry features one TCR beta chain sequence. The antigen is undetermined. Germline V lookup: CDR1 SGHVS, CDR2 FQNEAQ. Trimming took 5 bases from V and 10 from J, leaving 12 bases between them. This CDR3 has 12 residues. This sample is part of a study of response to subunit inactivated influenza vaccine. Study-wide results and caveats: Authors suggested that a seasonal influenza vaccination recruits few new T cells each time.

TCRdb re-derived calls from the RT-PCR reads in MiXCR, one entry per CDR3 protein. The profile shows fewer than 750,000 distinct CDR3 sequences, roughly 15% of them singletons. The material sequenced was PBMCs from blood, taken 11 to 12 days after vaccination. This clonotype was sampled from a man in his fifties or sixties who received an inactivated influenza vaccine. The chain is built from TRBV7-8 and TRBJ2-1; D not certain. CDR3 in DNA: TGTGCCAGCAGCCTGAATTACAGAGAGCAGTTCTTC. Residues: CASSLNYREQFF.